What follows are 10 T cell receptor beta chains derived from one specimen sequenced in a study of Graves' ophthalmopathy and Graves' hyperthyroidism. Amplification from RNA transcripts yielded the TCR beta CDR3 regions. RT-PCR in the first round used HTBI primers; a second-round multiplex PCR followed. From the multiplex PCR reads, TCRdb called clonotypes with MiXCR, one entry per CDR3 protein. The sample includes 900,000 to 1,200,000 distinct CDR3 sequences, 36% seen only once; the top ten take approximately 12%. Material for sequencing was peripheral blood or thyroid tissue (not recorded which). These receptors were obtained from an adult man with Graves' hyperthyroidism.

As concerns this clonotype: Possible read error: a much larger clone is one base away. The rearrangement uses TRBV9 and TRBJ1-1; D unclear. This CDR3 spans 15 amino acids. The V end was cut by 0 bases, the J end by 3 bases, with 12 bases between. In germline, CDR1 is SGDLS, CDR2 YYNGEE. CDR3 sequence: CASSVEITGDTEAFF. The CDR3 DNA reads TGTGCCAGCAGCGTAGAGATCACTGGGGACACTGAAGCTTTCTTT.

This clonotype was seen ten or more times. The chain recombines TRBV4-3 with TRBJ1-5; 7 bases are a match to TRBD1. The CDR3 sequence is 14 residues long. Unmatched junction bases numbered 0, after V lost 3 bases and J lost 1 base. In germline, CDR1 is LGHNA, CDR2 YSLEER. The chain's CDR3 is CASSQGQSNQPQHF. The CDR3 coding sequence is TGCGCCAGCAGCCAGGGACAGAGCAATCAGCCCCAGCATTTT.

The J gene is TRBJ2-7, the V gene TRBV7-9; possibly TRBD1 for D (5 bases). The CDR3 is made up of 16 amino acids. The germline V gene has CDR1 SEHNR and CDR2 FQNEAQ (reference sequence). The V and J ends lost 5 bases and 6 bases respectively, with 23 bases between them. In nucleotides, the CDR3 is TGTGCCAGCAGCACACCCCCGAGACAGACAAATGGCGAGCAGTACTTC. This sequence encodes CASSTPPRQTNGEQYF. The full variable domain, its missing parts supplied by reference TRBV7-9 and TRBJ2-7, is DTGVSQNPRHKITKRGQNVTFRCDPISEHNRLYWYRQTLGQGPEFLTYFQNEAQLEKSRLLSDRFSAERPKGSFSTLEIQRTEQGDSAMYLCASSTPPRQTNGEQYFGPGTRLTVT.

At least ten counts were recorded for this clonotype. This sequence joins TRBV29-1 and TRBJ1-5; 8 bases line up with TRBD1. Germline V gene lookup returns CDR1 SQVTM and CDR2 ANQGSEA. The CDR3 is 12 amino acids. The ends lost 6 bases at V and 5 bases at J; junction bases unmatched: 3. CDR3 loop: CSVGQGHQPQHF. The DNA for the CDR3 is TGCAGCGTAGGACAGGGCCATCAGCCCCAGCATTTT.

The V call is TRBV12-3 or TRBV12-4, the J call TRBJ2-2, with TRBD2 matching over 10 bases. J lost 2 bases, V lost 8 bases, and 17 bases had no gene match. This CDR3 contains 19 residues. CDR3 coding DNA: TGTGCCAGCTATACTACCCTCAAACTAGCGGGGACAAACACCGGGGAGCTGTTTTTT. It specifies CASYTTLKLAGTNTGELFF.

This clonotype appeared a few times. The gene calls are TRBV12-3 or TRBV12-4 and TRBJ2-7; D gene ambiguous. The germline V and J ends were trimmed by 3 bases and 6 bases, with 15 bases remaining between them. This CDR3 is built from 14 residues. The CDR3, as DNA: TGTGCCAGCAGTTTCTCTTCTAGTCGAGCCGAGCAGTACTTC. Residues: CASSFSSSRAEQYF.

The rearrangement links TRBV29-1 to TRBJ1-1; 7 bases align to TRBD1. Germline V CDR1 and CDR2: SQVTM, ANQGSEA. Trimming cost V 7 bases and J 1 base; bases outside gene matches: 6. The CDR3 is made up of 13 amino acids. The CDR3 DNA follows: TGCAGCGGGTCTCAGGGGGGGAACACTGAAGCTTTCTTT. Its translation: CSGSQGGNTEAFF.

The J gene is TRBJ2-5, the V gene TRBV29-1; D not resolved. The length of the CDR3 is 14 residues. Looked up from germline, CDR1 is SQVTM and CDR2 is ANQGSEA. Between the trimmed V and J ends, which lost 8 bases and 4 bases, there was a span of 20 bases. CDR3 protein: CSYTPRVGAETQYF. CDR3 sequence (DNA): TGCAGCTATACCCCACGGGTAGGAGCAGAGACCCAGTACTTC.

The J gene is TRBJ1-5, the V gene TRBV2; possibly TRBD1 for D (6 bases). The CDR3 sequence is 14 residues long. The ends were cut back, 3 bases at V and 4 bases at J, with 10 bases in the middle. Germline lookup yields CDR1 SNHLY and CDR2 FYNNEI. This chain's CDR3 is CASSEGTTNQPQHF. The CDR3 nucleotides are TGTGCCAGCAGTGAGGGGACAACGAATCAGCCCCAGCATTTT.

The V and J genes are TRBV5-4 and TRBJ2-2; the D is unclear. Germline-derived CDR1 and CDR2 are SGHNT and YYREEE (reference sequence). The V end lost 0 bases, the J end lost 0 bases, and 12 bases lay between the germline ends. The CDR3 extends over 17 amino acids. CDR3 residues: CASSLVITAANTGELFF. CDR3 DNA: TGTGCCAGCAGCTTGGTAATTACCGCTGCGAACACCGGGGAGCTGTTTTTT.